The clone carrying this T cell receptor beta chain has ten or more counts. What it binds is unknown. The CDR3 regions of TCR beta were amplified from RNA transcripts. TCR CDR3 underwent first-round RT-PCR with the HTBI primer set. TCRdb processed the multiplex PCR reads anew with MiXCR; each CDR3 protein has one entry. The profile shows about 160,000 distinct CDR3 sequences, around 8.9% of them singletons. This entry comes from a study of T cells in Graves' hyperthyroidism and ophthalmopathy. The study, taken as a whole, reports: Using 13 V-J features, a model discriminated ophthalmopathy from stable hyperthyroidism.

10 ml of fresh peripheral blood supplied the PBMCs. The sequence was collected from a woman aged 18-29 years with Graves' hyperthyroidism that later progressed to Graves' ophthalmopathy. Sequenced material: blood.

The CDR3 bases are TGTGCCAGCAGCCAGGGGGGGTACAATGAGCAGTTCTTC. This gives the protein CASSQGGYNEQFF. The chain uses TRBV7-9 and TRBJ2-1, with D perhaps assigned TRBD1 or TRBD2 (7 bases each). Germline V CDR1 and CDR2: SEHNR, FQNEAQ (reference sequence). The CDR3 extends over 13 amino acids. V was trimmed by 5 bases and J by 4 bases, leaving 9 bases between them.